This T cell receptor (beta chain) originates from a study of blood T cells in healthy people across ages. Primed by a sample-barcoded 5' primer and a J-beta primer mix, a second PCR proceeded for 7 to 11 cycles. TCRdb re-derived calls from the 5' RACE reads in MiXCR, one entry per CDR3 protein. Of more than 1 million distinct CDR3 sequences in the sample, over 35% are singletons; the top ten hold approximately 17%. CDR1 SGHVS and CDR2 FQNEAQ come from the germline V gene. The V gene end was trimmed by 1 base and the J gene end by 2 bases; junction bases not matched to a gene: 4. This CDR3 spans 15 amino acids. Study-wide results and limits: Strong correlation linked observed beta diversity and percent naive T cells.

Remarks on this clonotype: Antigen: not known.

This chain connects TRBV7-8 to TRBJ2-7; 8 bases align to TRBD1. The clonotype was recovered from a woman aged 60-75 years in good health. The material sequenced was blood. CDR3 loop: CASSLGTTGAYEQYF. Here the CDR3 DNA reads TGTGCCAGCAGCTTAGGAACGACAGGGGCCTACGAGCAGTACTTC.